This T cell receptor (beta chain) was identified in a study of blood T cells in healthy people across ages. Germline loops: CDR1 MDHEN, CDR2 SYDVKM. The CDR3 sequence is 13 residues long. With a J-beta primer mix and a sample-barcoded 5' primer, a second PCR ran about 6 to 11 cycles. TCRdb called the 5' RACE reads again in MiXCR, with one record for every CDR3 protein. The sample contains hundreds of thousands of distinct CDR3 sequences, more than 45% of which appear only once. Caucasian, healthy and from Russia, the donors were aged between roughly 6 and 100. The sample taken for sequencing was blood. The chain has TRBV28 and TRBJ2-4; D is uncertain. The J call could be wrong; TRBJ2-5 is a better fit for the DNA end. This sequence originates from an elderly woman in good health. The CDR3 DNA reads TGTGCCAGCCTTTCACCGAGGAGAGAGACCCAGTACTTC. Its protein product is CASLSPRRETQYF.